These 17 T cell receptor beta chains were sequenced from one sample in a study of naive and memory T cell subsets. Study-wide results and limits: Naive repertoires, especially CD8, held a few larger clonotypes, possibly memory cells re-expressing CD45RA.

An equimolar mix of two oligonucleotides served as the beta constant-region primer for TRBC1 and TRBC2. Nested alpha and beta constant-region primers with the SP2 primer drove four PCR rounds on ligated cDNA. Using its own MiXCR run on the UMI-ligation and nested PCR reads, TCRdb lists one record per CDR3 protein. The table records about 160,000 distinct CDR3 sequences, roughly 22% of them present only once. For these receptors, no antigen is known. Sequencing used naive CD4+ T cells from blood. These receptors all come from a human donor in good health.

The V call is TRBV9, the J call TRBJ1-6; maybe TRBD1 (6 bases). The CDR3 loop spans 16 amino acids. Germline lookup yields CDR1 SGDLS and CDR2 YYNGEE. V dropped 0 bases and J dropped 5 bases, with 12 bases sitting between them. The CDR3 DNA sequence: TGTGCCAGCAGCGTAGCTACGGGGGCCAATAATTCACCCCTCCACTTT. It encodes CASSVATGANNSPLHF.

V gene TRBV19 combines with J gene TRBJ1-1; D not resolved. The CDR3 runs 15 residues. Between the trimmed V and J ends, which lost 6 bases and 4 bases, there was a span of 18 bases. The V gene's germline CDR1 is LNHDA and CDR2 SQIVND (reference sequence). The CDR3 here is CASSTRDLRATEAFF. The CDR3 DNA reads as TGTGCCAGTAGCACACGTGACTTGAGGGCCACTGAAGCTTTCTTT.

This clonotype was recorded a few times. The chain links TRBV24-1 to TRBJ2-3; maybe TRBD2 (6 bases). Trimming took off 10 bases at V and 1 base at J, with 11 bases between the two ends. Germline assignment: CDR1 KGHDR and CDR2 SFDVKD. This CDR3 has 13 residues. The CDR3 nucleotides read TGTGCCACTGGGCGGGGTCGCACAGATACGCAGTATTTT. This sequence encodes CATGRGRTDTQYF.

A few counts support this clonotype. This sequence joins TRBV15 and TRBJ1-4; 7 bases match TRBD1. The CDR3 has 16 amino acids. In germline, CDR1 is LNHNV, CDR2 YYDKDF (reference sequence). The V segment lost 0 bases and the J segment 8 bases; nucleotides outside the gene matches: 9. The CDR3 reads CATSRDRDRVGEKLFF. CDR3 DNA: TGTGCCACCAGCAGAGATCGAGACAGGGTCGGCGAAAAACTGTTTTTT.

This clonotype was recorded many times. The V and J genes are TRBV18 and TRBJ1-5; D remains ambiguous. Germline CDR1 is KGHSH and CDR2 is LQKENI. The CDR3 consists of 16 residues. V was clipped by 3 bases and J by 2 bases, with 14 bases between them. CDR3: CASSPSRPEGNQPQHF. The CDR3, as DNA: TGTGCCAGCTCACCGTCGAGGCCCGAGGGCAATCAGCCCCAGCATTTT.

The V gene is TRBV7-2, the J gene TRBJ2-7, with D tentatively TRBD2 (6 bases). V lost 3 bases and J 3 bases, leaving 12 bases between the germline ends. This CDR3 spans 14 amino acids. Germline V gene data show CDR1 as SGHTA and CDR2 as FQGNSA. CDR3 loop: CASSLATRDYEQYF. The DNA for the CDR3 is TGTGCCAGCAGCTTGGCGACTAGGGACTACGAGCAGTACTTC.

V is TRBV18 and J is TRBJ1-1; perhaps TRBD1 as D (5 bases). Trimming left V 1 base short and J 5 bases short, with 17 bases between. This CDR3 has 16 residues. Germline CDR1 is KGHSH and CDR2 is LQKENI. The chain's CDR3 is CASSPRPTQVWTEAFF. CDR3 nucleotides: TGTGCCAGCTCACCACGTCCGACACAGGTTTGGACTGAAGCTTTCTTT.

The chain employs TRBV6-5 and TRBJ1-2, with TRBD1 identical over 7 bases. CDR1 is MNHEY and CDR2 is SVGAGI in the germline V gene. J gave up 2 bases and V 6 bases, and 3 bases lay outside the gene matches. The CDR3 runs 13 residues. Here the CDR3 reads CASRATGNYGYTF. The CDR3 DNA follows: TGTGCCAGCAGGGCGACAGGGAACTATGGCTACACCTTC.

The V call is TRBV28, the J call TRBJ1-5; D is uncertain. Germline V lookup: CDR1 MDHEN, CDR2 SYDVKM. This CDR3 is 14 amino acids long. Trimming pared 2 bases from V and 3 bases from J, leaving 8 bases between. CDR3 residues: CASSLIRDNQPQHF. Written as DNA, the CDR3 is TGTGCCAGCAGTTTAATCCGGGACAATCAGCCCCAGCATTTT.

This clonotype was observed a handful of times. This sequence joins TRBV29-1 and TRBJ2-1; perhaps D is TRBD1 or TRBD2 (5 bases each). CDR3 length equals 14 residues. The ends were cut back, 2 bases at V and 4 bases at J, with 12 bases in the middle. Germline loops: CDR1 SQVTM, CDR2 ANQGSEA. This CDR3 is CSVELRDQYNEQFF. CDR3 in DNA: TGCAGCGTTGAACTTCGGGACCAATACAATGAGCAGTTCTTC.

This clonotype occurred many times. This CDR3 reads CASSRPQPRETQYF. CDR3 nucleotides: TGTGCCAGCAGCCGACCTCAGCCTCGAGAGACCCAGTACTTC. This chain uses TRBV3-1 with TRBJ2-5; D gene unclear. Germline V gives CDR1 LGHDT, CDR2 YNNKEL (reference sequence). There are 14 residues in the CDR3. With 4 bases removed from V and 4 bases from J, the gap between germline ends came to 13 bases.

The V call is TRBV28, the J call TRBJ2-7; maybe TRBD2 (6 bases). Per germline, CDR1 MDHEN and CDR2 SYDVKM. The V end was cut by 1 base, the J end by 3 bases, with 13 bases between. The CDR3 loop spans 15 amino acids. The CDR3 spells CASSLSGTQSYEQYF. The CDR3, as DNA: TGTGCCAGCAGTTTATCTGGGACTCAGAGCTACGAGCAGTACTTC. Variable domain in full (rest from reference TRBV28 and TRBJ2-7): DVKVTQSSRYLVKRTGEKVFLECVQDMDHENMFWYRQDPGLGLRLIYFSYDVKMKEKGDIPEGYSVSREKKERFSLILESASTNQTSMYLCASSLSGTQSYEQYFGPGTRLTVT.

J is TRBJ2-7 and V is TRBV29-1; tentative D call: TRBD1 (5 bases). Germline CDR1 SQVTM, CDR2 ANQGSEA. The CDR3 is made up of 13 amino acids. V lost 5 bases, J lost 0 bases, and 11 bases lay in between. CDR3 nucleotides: TGCAGCGTTAAAGGGGTTCTCTCCTACGAGCAGTACTTC. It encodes CSVKGVLSYEQYF.

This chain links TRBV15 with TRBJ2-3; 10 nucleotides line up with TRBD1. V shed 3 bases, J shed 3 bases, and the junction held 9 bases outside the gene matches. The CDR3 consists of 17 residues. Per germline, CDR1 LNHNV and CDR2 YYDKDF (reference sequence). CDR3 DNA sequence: TGTGCCACCAGCAGGAAGCCTCCGGGACAGGGGACAGATACGCAGTATTTT. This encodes CATSRKPPGQGTDTQYF.

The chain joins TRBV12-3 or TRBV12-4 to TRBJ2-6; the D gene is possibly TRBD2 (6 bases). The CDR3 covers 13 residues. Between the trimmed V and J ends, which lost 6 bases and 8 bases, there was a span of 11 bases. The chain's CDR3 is CASREGWTNVLTF. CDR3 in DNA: TGTGCCAGCAGGGAGGGTTGGACCAACGTCCTGACTTTC.

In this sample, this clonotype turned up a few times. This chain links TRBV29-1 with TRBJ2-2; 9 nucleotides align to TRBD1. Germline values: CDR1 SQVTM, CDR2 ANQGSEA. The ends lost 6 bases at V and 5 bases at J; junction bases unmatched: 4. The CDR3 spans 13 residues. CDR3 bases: TGCAGCGTCAGGACAGGGGTGACCGGGGAGCTGTTTTTT. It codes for CSVRTGVTGELFF.

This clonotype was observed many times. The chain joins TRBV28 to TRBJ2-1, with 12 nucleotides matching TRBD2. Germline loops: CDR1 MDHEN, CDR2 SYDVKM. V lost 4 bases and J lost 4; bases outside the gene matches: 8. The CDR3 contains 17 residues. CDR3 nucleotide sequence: TGTGCCAGCAGTTCTCCCCAAGGACTAGCGGGATACAATGAGCAGTTCTTC. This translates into CASSSPQGLAGYNEQFF.